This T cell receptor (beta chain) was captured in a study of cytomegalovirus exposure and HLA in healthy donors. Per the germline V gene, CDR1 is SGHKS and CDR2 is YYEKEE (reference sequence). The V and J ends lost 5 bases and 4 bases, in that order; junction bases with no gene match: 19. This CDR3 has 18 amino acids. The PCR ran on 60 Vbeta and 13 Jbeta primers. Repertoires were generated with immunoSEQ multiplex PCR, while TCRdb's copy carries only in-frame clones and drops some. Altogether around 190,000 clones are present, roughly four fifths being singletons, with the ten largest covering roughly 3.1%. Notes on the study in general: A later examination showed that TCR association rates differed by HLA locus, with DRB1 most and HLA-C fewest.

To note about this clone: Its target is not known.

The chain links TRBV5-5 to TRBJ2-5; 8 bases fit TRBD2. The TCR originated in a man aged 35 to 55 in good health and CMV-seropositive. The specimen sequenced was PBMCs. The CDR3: CASRGTGSGRPRRETQYF. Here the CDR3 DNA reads TGTGCCAGCAGGGGGACGGGGAGCGGGAGACCTCGGCGAGAGACCCAGTACTTC.